Below are 7 T cell receptor beta chains sequenced from a single sample in a study of blood T cell repertoires in COVID-19. Produced via immunoSEQ multiplex PCR; TCRdb's table is partial and in-frame only. The sample lists around 67,000 clones; about 90% were seen once. The sequenced material came from peripheral blood. Source of these receptors: a man aged 50-59 years with active COVID-19.

V is TRBV18 and J is TRBJ1-5, with 10 nucleotides matching TRBD1. This CDR3 is 16 amino acids long. Germline CDR1 and CDR2: KGHSH and LQKENI. V was pared by 2 bases and J by 6 bases, with 7 bases of the junction left unmatched. CDR3 in amino acids: CASSPTTGGAGQPQHF. CDR3 coding DNA: TGTGCCAGCTCACCAACGACAGGGGGCGCGGGTCAGCCCCAGCATTTT.

The J gene is TRBJ2-2, the V gene TRBV24-1, with 10 bases matching TRBD1. Unmatched junction bases numbered 7, after V lost 3 bases and J lost 1 base. The V gene's germline CDR1 is KGHDR and CDR2 SFDVKD. The CDR3 runs 18 residues. CDR3 sequence: CATSDAPGQGMNTGELFF. CDR3 bases: TGTGCCACCAGTGATGCCCCGGGACAGGGGATGAACACCGGGGAGCTGTTTTTT.

Sample share makes this clone medium-sized. This chain links TRBV5-1 with TRBJ2-2, with 12 bases that match TRBD1. With 1 base clipped from V and 3 bases from J, the junction kept 4 bases outside the gene matches. The germline CDR1 and CDR2 sequences are SGHRS and YFSETQ. The length of the CDR3 is 17 residues. In DNA, the CDR3 is TGCGCCAGCAGCTTGTTGGGGGACAGGGGGCACACCGGGGAGCTGTTTTTT. Residues: CASSLLGDRGHTGELFF.

J is TRBJ1-1 and V is TRBV19; D gene ambiguous. CDR3 length: 14 amino acids. CDR1 is LNHDA, CDR2 SQIVND, per germline (reference sequence). Trimming shortened V by 3 bases and J by 0 bases, and 8 bases separated the two germline ends. CDR3 in amino acids: CASSMPDMNTEAFF. The CDR3 DNA reads TGTGCCAGTAGTATGCCAGACATGAACACTGAAGCTTTCTTT. Complete variable domain (other parts from reference TRBV19 and TRBJ1-1): DGGITQSPKYLFRKEGQNVTLSCEQNLNHDAMYWYRQDPGQGLRLIYYSQIVNDFQKGDIAEGYSVSREKKESFPLTVTSAQKNPTAFYLCASSMPDMNTEAFFGQGTRLTVV.

This sequence joins TRBV11-3 and TRBJ2-7; TRBD2 aligns across 8 bases. Losses at the gene ends were 4 bases for V and 2 bases for J; bases not matched to a gene: 13. The CDR3 has 17 amino acids. CDR1 SGHNT and CDR2 YENEEA come from the germline V gene. The CDR3 nucleotides read TGTGCCAGCAGCTCTCCTACCGGGACTAGGACCCCCTACGAGCAGTACTTC. Amino acids: CASSSPTGTRTPYEQYF.

This chain uses TRBV7-2 with TRBJ1-5; the match to TRBD1 covers 10 bases. The J segment lost 5 bases and the V segment lost 6 bases, leaving 4 bases of the junction unmatched. The CDR3 runs to 14 residues. CDR1 SGHTA and CDR2 FQGNSA come from the germline V gene. The CDR3 reads CASREDRGHQPQHF. CDR3 bases: TGTGCCAGCAGAGAAGACAGGGGGCATCAGCCCCAGCATTTT.

The chain couples TRBV5-1 to TRBJ1-4; 8 bases agree with TRBD1. This CDR3 is built from 15 residues. The V segment lost 2 bases and the J segment 5 bases; nucleotides outside the gene matches: 5. CDR1 SGHRS and CDR2 YFSETQ come from the germline V gene. The CDR3 protein is CASSFRQGRNEKLFF. The CDR3 DNA follows: TGCGCCAGCAGCTTCCGACAGGGGAGGAATGAAAAACTGTTTTTT. Variable domain in full (rest from reference TRBV5-1 and TRBJ1-4): KAGVTQTPRYLIKTRGQQVTLSCSPISGHRSVSWYQQTPGQGLQFLFEYFSETQRNKGNFPGRFSGRQFSNSRSEMNVSTLELGDSALYLCASSFRQGRNEKLFFGSGTQLSVL.